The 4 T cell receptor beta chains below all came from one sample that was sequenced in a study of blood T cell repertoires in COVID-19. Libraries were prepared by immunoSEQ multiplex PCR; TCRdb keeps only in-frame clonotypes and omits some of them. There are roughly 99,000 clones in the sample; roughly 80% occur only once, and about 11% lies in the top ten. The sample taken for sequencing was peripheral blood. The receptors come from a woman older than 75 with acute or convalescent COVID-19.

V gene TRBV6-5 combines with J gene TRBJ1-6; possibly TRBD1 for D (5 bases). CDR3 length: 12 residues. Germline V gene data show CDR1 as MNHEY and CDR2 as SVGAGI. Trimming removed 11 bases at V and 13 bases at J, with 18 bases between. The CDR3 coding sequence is TGTGCCGCCCGGACACCCCGAGCCCCCCTCCACTTT. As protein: CAARTPRAPLHF.

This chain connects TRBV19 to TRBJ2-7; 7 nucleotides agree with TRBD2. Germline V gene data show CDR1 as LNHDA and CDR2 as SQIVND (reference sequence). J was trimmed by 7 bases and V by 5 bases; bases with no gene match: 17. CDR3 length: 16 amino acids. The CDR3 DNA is TGTGCCAGTAGTCCCTCTGAGAGCGGGGCCACCCTTGAGCAGTACTTC. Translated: CASSPSESGATLEQYF.

CDR3 loop: CASSPQAGGNTGELFF. CDR3 nucleotides: TGTGCCAGCAGCCCCCAAGCGGGGGGTAACACCGGGGAGCTGTTTTTT. The rearrangement links TRBV5-4 to TRBJ2-2, with 9 positions matching TRBD2. With 4 bases clipped from V and 2 bases from J, the junction kept 6 bases outside the gene matches. Germline lookup yields CDR1 SGHNT and CDR2 YYREEE (reference sequence). The CDR3 has 16 amino acids. The full variable domain, in which reference TRBV5-4 and TRBJ2-2 provide the parts outside the CDR3, is ETGVTQSPTHLIKTRGQQVTLRCSSQSGHNTVSWYQQALGQGPQFIFQYYREEENGRGNFPPRFSGLQFPNYSSELNVNALELDDSALYLCASSPQAGGNTGELFFGEGSRLTVL.

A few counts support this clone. For the CDR3, the DNA is TGTGCCAGCAGCTTGGGGGGGTGGGAACCTTTCTTT. Protein: CASSLGGWEPFF. The chain combines TRBV11-2 with TRBJ1-1; possibly TRBD1 for D (5 bases). Germline CDR1 and CDR2: SGHAT and FQNNGV. The CDR3 runs 12 residues. Trimming took 3 bases from V and 12 from J, leaving 14 bases between them.